The 30 T cell receptor beta chains below come from one sample, sequenced in a study of shared clonotypes between healthy human individuals. Measured with immunoSEQ multiplex PCR; TCRdb has only the in-frame clones, and not every one. This table has around 2,000,000 clones, about 93% appearing once. CD8 cells classed as naive were CD45RO-negative and positively selected for CCR7, excluding terminally differentiated effector memory CD45RA+ cells. The sequenced sample was naive CD8+ T cells from PBMCs. Source of these receptors: a young man in good health. Some clones in this sample may be carry-over from other donors' samples.

On this clone itself: This specimen includes other DNA sequences encoding the same CDR3. V usage is TRBV4-1 and J usage is TRBJ2-1; no definite D call. Germline values: CDR1 MGHRA, CDR2 YSYEKL. The CDR3 extends over 11 amino acids. The V end was cut by 4 bases, the J end by 10 bases, with 8 bases between. CDR3 sequence (DNA): TGCGCCAGCAGCCTCGGGCACGAGCAGTTCTTC. This gives the protein CASSLGHEQFF.

This rearrangement joins TRBV29-1 to TRBJ1-2, with 7 bases that match TRBD1. CDR1 and CDR2 (germline): SQVTM, ANQGSEA. After removal of 5 bases from V and 7 bases from J, the junction contained 4 bases not matched to a gene. The CDR3 consists of 11 residues. CDR3 region: CSVLDRVGYTF. Written as DNA, the CDR3 is TGCAGCGTTCTAGACAGGGTTGGCTACACCTTC.

The J gene is TRBJ2-1, the V gene TRBV5-1; 9 nucleotides line up with TRBD2. CDR1 and CDR2 from the germline V gene are SGHRS and YFSETQ. The CDR3 totals 14 residues. Trimming took 4 bases from V and 5 from J; bases not matched to a gene: 4. The CDR3 DNA is TGCGCCAGCAGCACGGGACTAGCCCACAATGAGCAGTTCTTC. This codes for CASSTGLAHNEQFF.

The chain combines TRBV28 with TRBJ2-1, with TRBD2 as a possible D gene (5 bases). The CDR3 extends over 13 amino acids. Trimming cost V 6 bases and J 8 bases, with 14 bases left between them. Germline assignment: CDR1 MDHEN and CDR2 SYDVKM. In DNA form, the CDR3 reads TGTGCCAGCAGGTATCTAGCTAGGGATGAGCAGTTCTTC. Its protein product is CASRYLARDEQFF.

This sequence joins TRBV29-1 and TRBJ1-2; TRBD1 agrees at 11 bases. Germline loops: CDR1 SQVTM, CDR2 ANQGSEA. The J segment lost 6 bases and the V segment lost 6 bases, leaving 12 bases of the junction unmatched. The CDR3 is made up of 15 amino acids. The CDR3 protein is CSVEGDRGFPNGYTF. Here the CDR3 DNA reads TGCAGCGTCGAGGGGGACAGGGGGTTCCCCAATGGCTACACCTTC.

The J gene is TRBJ2-2, the V gene TRBV7-9; the match to TRBD1 covers 9 bases. The trim removed 5 bases at V and 6 bases at J, leaving 7 bases unmatched. CDR3 size: 15 residues. Looked up from germline, CDR1 is SEHNR and CDR2 is FQNEAQ (reference sequence). CDR3 bases: TGTGCCAGCAGCCCCAGACAGGGGGGGTCCGGGGAGCTGTTTTTT. Its translation is CASSPRQGGSGELFF.

The CDR3 protein is CASSVAPASETQYF. CDR3 coding DNA: TGTGCCAGCAGCGTAGCACCAGCGTCAGAGACCCAGTACTTC. V is TRBV9 and J is TRBJ2-5; D is undetermined. Germline values: CDR1 SGDLS, CDR2 YYNGEE. The CDR3 runs 14 residues. The V end lost 0 bases, the J end lost 4 bases, and 10 bases lay between the germline ends.

V is TRBV2 and J is TRBJ1-4, with a possible D match to TRBD1 (6 bases). Trimming pared 3 bases from V and 4 bases from J, leaving 15 bases between. The CDR3 sequence is 16 residues long. Germline V CDR1 and CDR2: SNHLY, FYNNEI. CDR3 region: CASSDSSGGLNEKLFF. The DNA of the CDR3 is TGTGCCAGCAGTGATTCGTCCGGGGGGCTTAATGAAAAACTGTTTTTT.

The rearrangement uses TRBV19 and TRBJ2-7; weak D call: TRBD2 (5 bases). V was trimmed by 5 bases and J by 0 bases, leaving 14 bases between them. This CDR3 is built from 15 residues. CDR1 and CDR2 (germline): LNHDA, SQIVND (reference sequence). CDR3 amino acids: CASSVNPGNSYEQYF. The CDR3, as DNA: TGTGCCAGTAGTGTAAACCCCGGGAACTCCTACGAGCAGTACTTC.

This chain links TRBV9 with TRBJ2-7, with D unresolved. This CDR3 contains 14 residues. Germline V gene lookup returns CDR1 SGDLS and CDR2 YYNGEE. Trimming took 2 bases from V and 2 from J, leaving 11 bases between them. The CDR3 here is CASSVGETTYEQYF. The CDR3 DNA is TGTGCCAGCAGCGTTGGCGAGACAACCTACGAGCAGTACTTC.

The CDR3, as DNA: TGCGCCAGCAGCAGCCGGGAGAGAAGTGGCTACACCTTC. Its protein is CASSSRERSGYTF. The chain is built from TRBV5-1 and TRBJ1-2; D not certain. Trimming stripped 4 bases from V and 7 bases from J, with 14 bases between. The CDR3 extends over 13 amino acids. The germline CDR1 and CDR2 sequences are SGHRS and YFSETQ. Filled out from reference TRBV5-1 and TRBJ1-2, the complete variable domain reads KAGVTQTPRYLIKTRGQQVTLSCSPISGHRSVSWYQQTPGQGLQFLFEYFSETQRNKGNFPGRFSGRQFSNSRSEMNVSTLELGDSALYLCASSSRERSGYTFGSGTRLTVV.

This clone came up once. The V and J genes are TRBV27 and TRBJ2-3, with a tentative D call TRBD1 (5 bases). The CDR3 runs to 15 residues. Trimming removed 6 bases from V and 1 base from J, with 14 bases in between. Germline V gene sequence: CDR1 MNHEY, CDR2 SMNVEV (reference sequence). CDR3 nucleotides: TGTGCCAGCAGCCACAGGACCCCAGGCACAGATACGCAGTATTTT. It codes for CASSHRTPGTDTQYF.

The count of this clone is one. The V call is TRBV9, the J call TRBJ1-2, with 9 positions matching TRBD1. The CDR3 length is 13 residues. Germline CDR1 and CDR2: SGDLS and YYNGEE. V lost 3 bases and J lost 8; bases outside the gene matches: 5. CDR3 in amino acids: CASSEDRGVGYTF. The CDR3 nucleotides are TGTGCCAGCAGCGAGGACAGGGGAGTAGGCTACACCTTC. Full variable domain (outside the CDR3, taken from reference TRBV9 and TRBJ1-2): DSGVTQTPKHLITATGQRVTLRCSPRSGDLSVYWYQQSLDQGLQFLIQYYNGEERAKGNILERFSAQQFPDLHSELNLSSLELGDSALYFCASSEDRGVGYTFGSGTRLTVV.

The chain links TRBV19 to TRBJ1-5; the D gene is possibly TRBD1 (5 bases). The CDR3 runs to 13 residues. Germline V CDR1 and CDR2: LNHDA, SQIVND (reference sequence). The V gene lost 9 bases and the J gene lost 4 bases, with 13 bases spanning the gap. CDR3 sequence reads: CASVGTGNQPQHF. CDR3 nucleotide sequence: TGTGCCAGCGTCGGGACGGGGAATCAGCCCCAGCATTTT.

This CDR3 reads CASSNMGPTGDNEQFF. In nucleotides, the CDR3 is TGTGCCAGCAGCAACATGGGACCAACGGGTGACAATGAGCAGTTCTTC. J is TRBJ2-1 and V is TRBV7-9; D might be TRBD1 or TRBD2, each matching 5 bases. The length of the CDR3 is 16 residues. CDR1 and CDR2 from the germline V gene are SEHNR and FQNEAQ (reference sequence). V lost 5 bases and J 5 bases, leaving 19 bases between the germline ends. Based on the CDR3 plus reference TRBV7-9 and TRBJ2-1, the full variable domain is DTGVSQNPRHKITKRGQNVTFRCDPISEHNRLYWYRQTLGQGPEFLTYFQNEAQLEKSRLLSDRFSAERPKGSFSTLEIQRTEQGDSAMYLCASSNMGPTGDNEQFFGPGTRLTVL.

As to this clone: This sample includes further DNA sequences coding for the same CDR3. The rearrangement joins TRBV27 to TRBJ2-1; the D is unclear. From germline, CDR1 is MNHEY and CDR2 SMNVEV (reference sequence). CDR3 size: 13 residues. V dropped 3 bases and J dropped 0 bases, with 3 bases sitting between them. DNA of the CDR3: TGTGCCAGCAGTTTGTACTCCTACAATGAGCAGTTCTTC. It encodes CASSLYSYNEQFF.

The count of this clone is one. J is TRBJ2-3 and V is TRBV4-3; D might be TRBD1 (6 bases). CDR1 and CDR2 from the germline V gene are LGHNA and YSLEER. This CDR3 has 15 amino acids. The germline V and J ends were trimmed by 0 bases and 5 bases, with 12 bases remaining between them. CDR3 region: CASSQDPDRGDTQYF. The CDR3 DNA sequence: TGCGCCAGCAGCCAAGATCCGGACAGAGGAGATACGCAGTATTTT.

The J gene is TRBJ2-1, the V gene TRBV2; 11 positions agree with TRBD1. The CDR3 loop spans 16 amino acids. Germline V gene lookup returns CDR1 SNHLY and CDR2 FYNNEI. V was clipped by 4 bases and J by 1 base; unmatched bases: 3. The CDR3 nucleotides are TGTGCCAGCAGTGGGACAGGGGGCAAATCCTACAATGAGCAGTTCTTC. It is translated as CASSGTGGKSYNEQFF.

This rearrangement joins TRBV11-2 to TRBJ2-4; tentatively, D is TRBD1 (6 bases). V lost 5 bases and J lost 5, with 19 bases in between. This CDR3 is built from 16 residues. CDR1 is SGHAT, CDR2 FQNNGV, per germline. The CDR3 loop reads CASSPRQGNGENIQYF. The CDR3 DNA reads TGTGCCAGCAGCCCCAGGCAGGGGAACGGGGAAAACATTCAGTACTTC. The whole variable domain, remainder taken from reference TRBV11-2 and TRBJ2-4, is EAGVAQSPRYKIIEKRQSVAFWCNPISGHATLYWYQQILGQGPKLLIQFQNNGVVDDSQLPKDRFSAERLKGVDSTLKIQPAKLEDSAVYLCASSPRQGNGENIQYFGAGTRLSVL.

This clone has just one count. The chain employs TRBV7-8 and TRBJ2-2; the match to TRBD2 covers 14 bases. V dropped 5 bases and J dropped 2; count of bases not matched to a gene: 7. In germline, CDR1 is SGHVS, CDR2 FQNEAQ. CDR3 length: 18 amino acids. The CDR3 DNA follows: TGTGCCAGCAGCCAAGGACTAGCGGGAGGCCCTAACACCGGGGAGCTGTTTTTT. Translated, it gives CASSQGLAGGPNTGELFF.

The rearrangement uses TRBV5-5 and TRBJ2-7, with TRBD2 matching over 14 bases. J was trimmed by 1 base and V by 3 bases; bases with no gene match: 6. This CDR3 comprises 17 residues. Germline assignment: CDR1 SGHKS and CDR2 YYEKEE (reference sequence). CDR3 sequence reads: CASSSEGLAGESYEQYF. Written as DNA, the CDR3 is TGTGCCAGCAGCTCCGAGGGACTAGCGGGAGAGTCCTACGAGCAGTACTTC.

V and J are TRBV14 and TRBJ1-2; a possible D gene is TRBD1 (5 bases). This CDR3 comprises 13 residues. With 4 bases removed from V and 6 bases from J, the gap between germline ends came to 12 bases. The germline V gene has CDR1 SGHDN and CDR2 FVKESK. CDR3 coding DNA: TGTGCCAGCAGCCTGACGGGGGAGGATGGCTACACCTTC. Its translation is CASSLTGEDGYTF.

The gene calls are TRBV7-9 and TRBJ2-7; D possibly corresponds to TRBD2 (6 bases). Trimming cost V 5 bases and J 2 bases, with 10 bases left between them. Germline CDR1 SEHNR, CDR2 FQNEAQ (reference sequence). The CDR3 is 13 residues long. The CDR3, as DNA: TGTGCCAGCAGCGGGCCGGGGGCCTACGAGCAGTACTTC. Translated, it gives CASSGPGAYEQYF.

J is TRBJ1-1 and V is TRBV19; TRBD1 might be the D (6 bases). V was shortened by 4 bases and J by 10 bases, with 13 bases between the two germline ends. The CDR3 runs to 12 residues. CDR1 and CDR2 (germline): LNHDA, SQIVND (reference sequence). The CDR3 bases are TGTGCCAGTAGTACGACCGGGACACCAGCTTTCTTT. It is translated as CASSTTGTPAFF. The complete variable domain, with remaining parts taken from reference TRBV19 and TRBJ1-1, reads DGGITQSPKYLFRKEGQNVTLSCEQNLNHDAMYWYRQDPGQGLRLIYYSQIVNDFQKGDIAEGYSVSREKKESFPLTVTSAQKNPTAFYLCASSTTGTPAFFGQGTRLTVV.

The chain has TRBV21-1 and TRBJ1-5. TRBV21-1 is marked as a pseudogene. The CDR3 has 16 amino acids. The CDR3 loop is CASSKAAGRAGQPQHF. CDR3 coding DNA: TGTGCCAGCAGCAAAGCGGCGGGGCGCGCGGGGCAGCCCCAGCATTTT.

The rearrangement uses TRBV25-1 and TRBJ1-2; D is unclear. V was shortened by 6 bases and J by 9 bases, with 14 bases between the two germline ends. The CDR3 sequence is 12 residues long. Germline V gene sequence: CDR1 MGHDK, CDR2 SYGVNS. The chain's CDR3 is CASSDDGTSYTF. CDR3 in DNA: TGTGCCAGCAGCGACGACGGCACGAGCTACACCTTC.

The V and J genes are TRBV7-9 and TRBJ2-1; no firm D call. Per germline, CDR1 SEHNR and CDR2 FQNEAQ (reference sequence). The CDR3 is made up of 15 amino acids. Trimming pared 5 bases from V and 6 bases from J, leaving 17 bases between. The CDR3 region is CASSPRPYRANEQFF. The CDR3 DNA sequence: TGTGCCAGCAGCCCCCGACCCTATCGGGCCAATGAGCAGTTCTTC.

Comments on this clone: The same CDR3 can be traced to other DNA sequences in this sample. The chain combines TRBV27 with TRBJ1-1; the D gene is possibly TRBD1 (5 bases). The V end was cut by 1 base, the J end by 5 bases, with 11 bases between. This CDR3 is 14 amino acids long. Germline V gene data show CDR1 as MNHEY and CDR2 as SMNVEV (reference sequence). As DNA, the CDR3 is TGTGCCAGCAGTTTATACCGGGGGGGGACTGAAGCTTTCTTT. Its translation is CASSLYRGGTEAFF.

V and J are TRBV21-1 and TRBJ1-2; whether TRBD1, the table's D call, matches the DNA was not checked. TRBV21-1 is a known pseudogene. The CDR3 covers 20 residues. CDR3 residues: CASSKSYRSPPRTGSNGYTF. Written as DNA, the CDR3 is TGTGCCAGCAGCAAAAGTTACAGGAGCCCCCCCAGGACAGGGAGCAACGGCTACACCTTC.

CDR3 sequence reads: CASSGASGTVTDTQYF. In DNA, the CDR3 is TGTGCCAGCAGTGGAGCTAGCGGAACCGTCACAGATACGCAGTATTTT. V usage is TRBV27 and J usage is TRBJ2-3, with 7 bases identical to TRBD2. The CDR3 covers 16 residues. The V gene end was trimmed by 5 bases and the J gene end by 2 bases; junction bases not matched to a gene: 10. Germline V CDR1 and CDR2: MNHEY, SMNVEV (reference sequence).